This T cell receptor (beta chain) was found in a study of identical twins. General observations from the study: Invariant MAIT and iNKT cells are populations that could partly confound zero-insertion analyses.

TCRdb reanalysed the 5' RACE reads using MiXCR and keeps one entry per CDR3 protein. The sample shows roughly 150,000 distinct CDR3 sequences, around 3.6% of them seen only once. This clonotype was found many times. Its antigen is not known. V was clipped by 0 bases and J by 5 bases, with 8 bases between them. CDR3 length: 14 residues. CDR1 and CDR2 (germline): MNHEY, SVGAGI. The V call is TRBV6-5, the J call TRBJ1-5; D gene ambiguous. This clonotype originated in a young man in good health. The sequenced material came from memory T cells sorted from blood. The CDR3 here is CASSYSGSYQPQHF. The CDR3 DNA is TGTGCCAGCAGTTACTCGGGATCTTATCAGCCCCAGCATTTT.